This T cell receptor beta chain originates from a study of CD8 T cells in Susac syndrome. This clonotype is a singleton in its sample. V lost 2 bases, J lost 0 bases, and 7 bases stayed unmatched. The CDR3 sequence is 15 residues long. Germline loops: CDR1 SQVTM, CDR2 ANQGSEA. RNA was extracted with the RNeasy kit, and a quantity of about 0.45 to 1 ug was reverse transcribed using random hexamers. TCRdb itself ran the immunoSEQ multiplex PCR reads through MiXCR, one entry per CDR3 protein. This sample yields some 60,000 distinct CDR3 sequences, of which approximately 90% are seen a single time; roughly 0.2% belongs to the top ten. The sequenced target, TCR beta, came from blood CD8+ and CD4+ T cells.

V is TRBV29-1 and J is TRBJ2-7; 7 bases map to TRBD2. The sequenced material came from CD8+ T cells from PBMCs. The receptor comes from a human donor in good health. The CDR3 DNA follows: TGCAGCGTTGAATGGTCTAGCGGCCACTCCTACGAGCAGTACTTC. Encoded protein: CSVEWSSGHSYEQYF.